A single sample is the source of the 30 T cell receptor beta chains below, sequenced in a study of blood T cells in healthy people across ages (dated by TCRdb to between 2014 and 2017). Library method: 5' RACE. Sequencing was performed on an Illumina HiSeq 2500. A second PCR of roughly 7 to 12 cycles was run with a J-beta primer mix and a sample-barcoded 5' primer. The raw public data were reprocessed by TCRdb itself: fastp quality trimming at Q25, MiXCR clonotype calling, in-frame beta chains only. Entries are consolidated by CDR3 protein sequence, retaining the most common genes and DNA. Counted in this sample were 750,000 to 850,000 distinct CDR3 sequences; roughly 25% of them appeared once. The ten largest account for 3.7% of the sample. The same data also contributed to another study, on T cells of mothers and their children.

The specimen was blood. The receptor set was obtained from a boy younger than 18 in good health.

This clonotype came up a few times. The chain joins TRBV28 to TRBJ2-2, with D possibly called TRBD1 or TRBD2 (6 bases each). Deletions cut 4 bases from V and 7 bases from J, with 16 bases between. CDR3 length: 15 amino acids. Germline V gene data show CDR1 as MDHEN and CDR2 as SYDVKM. The CDR3 nucleotides are TGTGCCAGCAGTTCACCGGGGGCCGGGCACGGGGAGCTGTTTTTT. Protein: CASSSPGAGHGELFF.

This chain joins TRBV29-1 and TRBJ2-5, with TRBD2 matching over 9 bases. After removal of 5 bases from V and 1 base from J, the junction contained 11 bases not matched to a gene. Germline V gene sequence: CDR1 SQVTM, CDR2 ANQGSEA. This CDR3 has 16 amino acids. This CDR3 is CSVKGGASGIQETQYF. In DNA, the CDR3 is TGCAGCGTTAAGGGGGGGGCTAGCGGGATCCAAGAGACCCAGTACTTC.

A few counts support this clonotype. This chain uses TRBV3-1 with TRBJ2-7; 7 bases are a match to TRBD2. Germline CDR1 LGHDT, CDR2 YNNKEL (reference sequence). The CDR3 length is 17 residues. With 0 bases clipped from V and 3 bases from J, the junction kept 11 bases outside the gene matches. CDR3 bases: TGTGCCAGCAGCCAAGACCTCCCTAGCGGTGCGCGCTACGAGCAGTACTTC. This gives the protein CASSQDLPSGARYEQYF.

This chain links TRBV28 with TRBJ2-6, with 10 bases matching TRBD1. The trim removed 3 bases at V and 0 bases at J, leaving 8 bases unmatched. Germline V gene lookup returns CDR1 MDHEN and CDR2 SYDVKM. The length of the CDR3 is 19 residues. The CDR3 nucleotides are TGTGCCAGCAGTTTGATCCGGGACAGGGGCCCCTCTGGGGCCAACGTCCTGACTTTC. It specifies CASSLIRDRGPSGANVLTF. The full variable domain, rest sourced from reference TRBV28 and TRBJ2-6, is DVKVTQSSRYLVKRTGEKVFLECVQDMDHENMFWYRQDPGLGLRLIYFSYDVKMKEKGDIPEGYSVSREKKERFSLILESASTNQTSMYLCASSLIRDRGPSGANVLTFGAGSRLTVL.

In the case of this clonotype: One end of the junction varies from germline; a read error may be responsible. The chain links TRBV7-9 to TRBJ1-3; no clear D gene. This CDR3 is 15 amino acids long. Germline V lookup: CDR1 SEHNR, CDR2 FQNEAQ (reference sequence). The CDR3 loop is CGSSSLVGPGNTIYF. Written as DNA, the CDR3 is TGTGGCAGCAGCTCCCTGGTCGGGCCAGGAAACACCATATATTTT.

The V gene is TRBV29-1, the J gene TRBJ2-5; D possibly corresponds to TRBD2 (5 bases). The V end lost 2 bases, the J end lost 4 bases, and 14 bases lay between the germline ends. The CDR3 is 14 amino acids. Germline V lookup: CDR1 SQVTM, CDR2 ANQGSEA. CDR3 residues: CSVERRRVGETQYF. CDR3 DNA sequence: TGCAGCGTTGAAAGACGGCGGGTGGGAGAGACCCAGTACTTC.

The chain is built from TRBV29-1 and TRBJ2-7; 7 nucleotides line up with TRBD2. Per the germline V gene, CDR1 is SQVTM and CDR2 is ANQGSEA. The junction had 14 bases not matched to a gene; V was cut back by 0 bases and J by 6 bases. The CDR3 totals 16 residues. The CDR3 coding sequence is TGCAGCGTTGAAGATGGCCTCCGCGGGAGCCCCTCCGAGCAGTACTTC. Translating gives CSVEDGLRGSPSEQYF.

The rearrangement joins TRBV6-2 or TRBV6-3 to TRBJ2-1, with D tentatively TRBD1 or TRBD2 (6 bases each). The CDR3 contains 16 residues. Germline V lookup: CDR1 MNHEY, CDR2 SVGEGT. V shed 1 base and J shed 6 bases, with 16 bases lying between them. The CDR3 region is CASSYWGAAESNEQFF. The CDR3 region has the DNA TGTGCCAGCAGTTACTGGGGGGCGGCTGAAAGCAATGAGCAGTTCTTC.

This chain uses TRBV5-8 with TRBJ2-5; D is unclear. The CDR3 extends over 15 amino acids. The ends were cut back, 4 bases at V and 5 bases at J, with 18 bases in the middle. CDR1 is SGHTS and CDR2 is YDEGEE in the germline V gene. The CDR3 sequence is CASSLSNSNRETQYF. The CDR3 nucleotides read TGTGCCAGCAGCCTGTCAAATAGCAACCGGGAGACCCAGTACTTC.

The chain is built from TRBV29-1 and TRBJ1-1, with unresolved D. V was cut by 4 bases and J by 4 bases, with 10 bases left in between. The V gene's germline CDR1 is SQVTM and CDR2 ANQGSEA. The CDR3 consists of 12 residues. The CDR3 DNA sequence: TGCAGCGTTGTTAGGTGGGGCACTGAAGCTTTCTTT. Its protein is CSVVRWGTEAFF. Combining the CDR3 with reference TRBV29-1 and TRBJ1-1 gives the whole variable domain SAVISQKPSRDICQRGTSLTIQCQVDSQVTMMFWYRQQPGQSLTLIATANQGSEATYESGFVIDKFPISRPNLTFSTLTVSNMSPEDSSIYLCSVVRWGTEAFFGQGTRLTVV.

The chain joins TRBV29-1 to TRBJ1-2; 8 bases match TRBD1. Germline V gives CDR1 SQVTM, CDR2 ANQGSEA. The CDR3 contains 17 residues. V gave up 3 bases and J gave up 3 bases; unmatched junction bases: 15. CDR3 protein: CSVERWWGRGPDYGYTF. CDR3 DNA sequence: TGCAGCGTTGAGCGGTGGTGGGGCAGGGGGCCTGACTATGGCTACACCTTC.

The chain uses TRBV7-2 and TRBJ2-7; D gene unclear. Trimming took 5 bases from V and 3 from J, leaving 14 bases between them. The length of the CDR3 is 14 residues. The germline CDR1 and CDR2 sequences are SGHTA and FQGNSA. The CDR3 region is CASSDLGLVYEQYF. As DNA, the CDR3 is TGTGCCAGCAGCGACCTAGGGCTTGTCTACGAGCAGTACTTC.

This chain uses TRBV12-3 or TRBV12-4 with TRBJ2-4, with D perhaps being TRBD1 or TRBD2 (5 bases each). This CDR3 is 13 amino acids long. The V end was cut by 8 bases, the J end by 6 bases, with 14 bases between. CDR3 nucleotides: TGTGCCAGCCGAAGGGGCGCGGGAAACATTCAGTACTTC. It specifies CASRRGAGNIQYF.

Notes on this clonotype: At one of its ends the junction is not consistent with the germline gene, which may arise from a read error. CDR3 sequence: CASSVMAGDAETQHF. CDR3 coding DNA: TGTGCCAGCAGCGTTATGGCGGGAGACGCTGAGACCCAGCACTTC. The chain has TRBV9 and TRBJ2-5; 7 bases map to TRBD2. The CDR3 covers 15 residues. Germline loops: CDR1 SGDLS, CDR2 YYNGEE.

This chain uses TRBV29-1 with TRBJ1-2; D is possibly TRBD1 (6 bases). Germline V gives CDR1 SQVTM, CDR2 ANQGSEA. The CDR3 totals 12 residues. V lost 4 bases to trimming and J lost 8 bases, with 14 bases between them. The CDR3 DNA is TGCAGCGTTGGGGGGGCCTCCCTGGGCTACACCTTC. It is translated as CSVGGASLGYTF.

The V gene is TRBV28, the J gene TRBJ1-6, with D unclear. The CDR3 sequence is 12 residues long. Germline CDR1 MDHEN, CDR2 SYDVKM. Between the trimmed V and J ends, which lost 8 bases and 8 bases, there was a span of 10 bases. The CDR3 spells CASALLHSPLHF. CDR3 nucleotide sequence: TGTGCCAGCGCCCTTCTCCATTCACCCCTCCACTTT.

This clonotype was detected once. This chain's CDR3 is CASSQDFTGGPTDTQYF. In DNA form, the CDR3 reads TGTGCCAGCAGCCAAGATTTCACAGGGGGACCCACAGATACGCAGTATTTT. The chain carries TRBV3-1 and TRBJ2-3; 8 nucleotides agree with TRBD1. With V trimmed by 0 bases and J by 2 bases, 7 bases remained unmatched. CDR1 and CDR2 from the germline V gene are LGHDT and YNNKEL (reference sequence). This CDR3 is 17 amino acids long.

This clonotype was counted a few times. The chain links TRBV14 to TRBJ1-6, with a weak D call TRBD1 (6 bases). The germline V and J ends were trimmed by 4 bases and 10 bases, with 14 bases remaining between them. There are 14 residues in the CDR3. Germline lookup yields CDR1 SGHDN and CDR2 FVKESK. The CDR3 sequence: CASSLQGVRSPLHF. The CDR3 coding sequence is TGTGCCAGCAGCCTACAGGGCGTACGCTCACCCCTCCACTTT.

This clonotype was seen at least ten times. The V call is TRBV27, the J call TRBJ2-7; 8 positions agree with TRBD2. The ends lost 3 bases at V and 4 bases at J; junction bases unmatched: 5. Germline lookup yields CDR1 MNHEY and CDR2 SMNVEV (reference sequence). This CDR3 has 14 residues. CDR3 sequence reads: CASSLGGLGYEQYF. The CDR3 DNA follows: TGTGCCAGCAGTTTGGGGGGACTAGGTTACGAGCAGTACTTC.

The chain has TRBV20-1 and TRBJ1-2; 10 bases align to TRBD1. Germline loops: CDR1 DFQATT, CDR2 SNEGSKA (reference sequence). The length of the CDR3 is 15 residues. With 6 bases clipped from V and 0 bases from J, the junction kept 7 bases outside the gene matches. CDR3 DNA: TGCAGTGCCAGAAGACAGGGGGCGGCTAACTATGGCTACACCTTC. Its translation: CSARRQGAANYGYTF.

This clonotype occurred a few times. The chain couples TRBV29-1 to TRBJ1-2; D is uncertain. Trimming pared 5 bases from V and 4 bases from J, leaving 11 bases between. The CDR3 totals 12 residues. Germline-derived CDR1 and CDR2 are SQVTM and ANQGSEA. CDR3 amino acids: CSVISSSYGYTF. The CDR3 region has the DNA TGCAGCGTTATCAGCTCTAGCTATGGCTACACCTTC.

The chain joins TRBV5-1 to TRBJ2-4; perhaps D is TRBD1 or TRBD2 (5 bases each). CDR1 and CDR2 from the germline V gene are SGHRS and YFSETQ. The CDR3 is 18 residues long. Trimming shortened V by 0 bases and J by 5 bases, and 21 bases separated the two germline ends. The CDR3 sequence is CASSLGYLVGVGENIQYF. CDR3 coding DNA: TGCGCCAGCAGCTTGGGATATCTTGTGGGAGTAGGGGAAAACATTCAGTACTTC.

This clonotype was seen a handful of times. The genes are TRBV20-1 and TRBJ2-7; D gene ambiguous. Germline V gives CDR1 DFQATT, CDR2 SNEGSKA (reference sequence). V was pared by 1 base and J by 0 bases, with 7 bases between. CDR3 length: 13 residues. The CDR3 region is CSARVPNSYEQYF. In DNA form, the CDR3 reads TGCAGTGCTAGAGTCCCCAACTCCTACGAGCAGTACTTC.

The rearrangement joins TRBV5-1 to TRBJ1-1; 7 nucleotides align to TRBD1. The CDR3 is made up of 15 amino acids. J gave up 3 bases and V 3 bases, and 8 bases lay outside the gene matches. Germline V gene sequence: CDR1 SGHRS, CDR2 YFSETQ. DNA for the CDR3: TGCGCCAGCAGCTGGGGCAGGGGGATTCACACTGAAGCTTTCTTT. Translation gives CASSWGRGIHTEAFF.

Note on this clonotype: Given a much more abundant clone one base away, this may be a read error. The gene calls are TRBV7-6 and TRBJ2-7; D may correspond to TRBD1 or TRBD2 (6 bases each). The V gene's germline CDR1 is SGHVS and CDR2 FNYEAQ. The V gene lost 4 bases and the J gene lost 5 bases, with 9 bases spanning the gap. The CDR3 is made up of 12 amino acids. CDR3 nucleotides: TGTGCCAGCAGCTCCGGGGGCCACGAGCAGTACTTC. As protein: CASSSGGHEQYF. The variable domain in full, with the rest retrieved from reference TRBV7-6 and TRBJ2-7, is GAGVSQSPRYKVTKRGQDVALRCDPISGHVSLYWYRQALGQGPEFLTYFNYEAQQDKSGLPNDRFSAERPEGSISTLTIQRTEQRDSAMYRCASSSGGHEQYFGPGTRLTVT.

This clonotype was seen a handful of times. The chain is built from TRBV24-1 and TRBJ2-7; 8 bases line up with TRBD1. From germline, CDR1 is KGHDR and CDR2 SFDVKD. Trimming at V came to 2 bases and at J to 2 bases, leaving 4 bases not matched to a gene. CDR3 length: 15 residues. DNA for the CDR3: TGTGCCACCAGTGATTCCGGGACAGGTACCTACGAGCAGTACTTC. Its protein is CATSDSGTGTYEQYF.

The V gene is TRBV28, the J gene TRBJ2-7; the match to TRBD1 covers 8 bases. Germline V gene lookup returns CDR1 MDHEN and CDR2 SYDVKM. V lost 6 bases, J lost 2 bases, and 6 bases stayed unmatched. The CDR3 totals 14 residues. Here the CDR3 DNA reads TGTGCCAGCAGGGGGACAGGCCCAACCTACGAGCAGTACTTC. Translated, it gives CASRGTGPTYEQYF.

This clonotype was seen at least ten times. This chain connects TRBV7-9 to TRBJ1-4; unclear D gene. The CDR3 consists of 13 residues. CDR1 and CDR2 (germline): SEHNR, FQNEAQ (reference sequence). V was clipped by 5 bases and J by 12 bases, with 16 bases between them. In nucleotides, the CDR3 is TGTGCCAGCAGCCGTAGTGGGAGGGTGGAACTGTTTTTT. The encoded protein is CASSRSGRVELFF.

This clonotype was seen a few times. This chain joins TRBV29-1 and TRBJ2-4; 7 nucleotides match TRBD1. This CDR3 is built from 14 residues. Per the germline V gene, CDR1 is SQVTM and CDR2 is ANQGSEA. The trim removed 3 bases at V and 4 bases at J, leaving 6 bases unmatched. As DNA, the CDR3 is TGCAGCGTTGAGGGTCCGGGACAGAAAAACATTCAGTACTTC. It is translated as CSVEGPGQKNIQYF. The full variable domain, its missing parts supplied by reference TRBV29-1 and TRBJ2-4, is SAVISQKPSRDICQRGTSLTIQCQVDSQVTMMFWYRQQPGQSLTLIATANQGSEATYESGFVIDKFPISRPNLTFSTLTVSNMSPEDSSIYLCSVEGPGQKNIQYFGAGTRLSVL.

The V and J genes are TRBV6-6 and TRBJ1-6; no clear D gene. This CDR3 region has 13 residues. Germline V gene lookup returns CDR1 MNHNY and CDR2 SVGAGI (reference sequence). V was clipped by 0 bases and J by 7 bases, with 4 bases between them. The CDR3 DNA is TGTGCCAGCAGTTACTCCCCCAATTCACCCCTCCACTTT. This translates into CASSYSPNSPLHF.